These T cell receptor beta chains were read from a single sample in a study of cytomegalovirus exposure and HLA in healthy donors. The assay was immunoSEQ multiplex PCR, and TCRdb's table has in-frame clones only and misses some. The sample contains about 150,000 clones, approximately 72% of which appear only once. Sequences were obtained from PBMCs. The receptors were sampled from an older woman in good health and CMV-seronegative. The CDR3 runs from the conserved cysteine through the conserved F or W. The order of the fields is CDR3 protein, CDR3 DNA, V gene, J gene, D gene, clone size. A D gene is named only where the DNA matches it firmly. Clone sizes are given selectively: once, few, many, or a class where the clone is expanded.

CATATGVLAAAGELFF	TGTGCCACCGCGACGGGAGTCCTCGCCGCGGCCGGGGAGCTGTTTTTT	TRBV15	TRBJ2-2	NA	NA
CASSPGTLNQPQHF	TGTGCCAGCAGCCCCGGGACACTAAATCAGCCCCAGCATTTT	TRBV7-2	TRBJ1-5	NA	NA
CASSHMTSLPYEQYF	TGTGCCAGCAGCCACATGACTAGTTTACCCTACGAGCAGTACTTC	TRBV28	TRBJ2-7	NA	NA
CASSPRALAGTEGTQYF	TGTGCCAGCAGCCCTAGGGCCCTAGCGGGGACGGAGGGGACCCAGTACTTC	TRBV7-2	TRBJ2-5	TRBD2	NA
CASSLFSGGETQYF	TGCGCCAGCAGCTTGTTTTCTGGGGGGGAGACCCAGTACTTC	TRBV5-1	TRBJ2-5	NA	NA
CASSPSGDTQYF	TGTGCCAGCAGCCCATCAGGAGATACGCAGTATTTT	TRBV2	TRBJ2-3	NA	NA
CASSRTANEKLFF	TGCGCCAGCAGCAGGACAGCTAATGAAAAACTGTTTTTT	TRBV5-1	TRBJ1-4	NA	NA
CSVGSFLLAGGYNEQFF	TGCAGCGTTGGGTCCTTCCTTTTAGCGGGAGGGTACAATGAGCAGTTCTTC	TRBV29-1	TRBJ2-1	TRBD2	NA
CARSLSLAGEQFF	TGTGCCAGAAGCTTGAGCCTAGCGGGAGAGCAGTTCTTC	TRBV5-3	TRBJ2-1	TRBD2	NA
CASSPRLSGRNTIYF	TGTGCCAGCAGCCCCAGGCTCTCCGGTCGAAACACCATATATTTT	TRBV7-6	TRBJ1-3	NA	NA
CASSPVDRAIPNTGELFF	TGTGCCAGCTCACCGGTGGACAGGGCGATACCGAACACCGGGGAGCTGTTTTTT	TRBV18	TRBJ2-2	TRBD1	NA
CASSLAGAMNTEAFF	TGCGCCAGCAGCTTGGCAGGGGCGATGAACACTGAAGCTTTCTTT	TRBV5-1	TRBJ1-1	NA	few
CASNTGDIAGYTF	TGTGCCAGTAACACAGGGGACATAGCGGGCTACACCTTC	TRBV19	TRBJ1-2	TRBD1	NA
CASSWDPGLSTDTQYF	TGTGCCAGCAGCTGGGATCCGGGACTAAGCACAGATACGCAGTATTTT	TRBV5-4	TRBJ2-3	TRBD2	NA
CASRPQGTNAEAFF	TGTGCCAGCAGGCCTCAGGGGACGAACGCTGAAGCTTTCTTT	TRBV6-5	TRBJ1-1	NA	NA
CASSLHDRGGIGKLFF	TGTGCCAGCAGCTTGCATGACCGGGGGGGGATTGGAAAACTGTTTTTT	TRBV5-4	TRBJ1-4	NA	NA
CASSLTGVSEAFF	TGTGCCAGCAGCTTAACAGGGGTCTCTGAAGCTTTCTTT	TRBV11-2	TRBJ1-1	TRBD1	NA
CASSPGSSGANVLTF	TGCGCCAGCAGCCCCGGGTCTTCTGGGGCCAACGTCCTGACTTTC	TRBV5-1	TRBJ2-6	NA	NA
CASRKEKQGSCTDTQYF	TGTGCCAGTAGGAAAGAAAAACAGGGGTCCTGCACAGATACGCAGTATTTT	TRBV19	TRBJ2-3	TRBD1	NA
CASSPIYRASTDTQYF	TGTGCCAGCAGCCCGATCTACAGGGCCAGCACAGATACGCAGTATTTT	TRBV5-5	TRBJ2-3	NA	NA
CASRPTGASTGELFF	TGTGCCAGCAGACCGACAGGGGCGAGCACCGGGGAGCTGTTTTTT	TRBV6-6	TRBJ2-2	TRBD1	NA
CASSLNSGRAMGTQYF	TGTGCCAGCAGTTTAAATAGCGGGAGGGCCATGGGAACGCAGTATTTT	TRBV7-2	TRBJ2-3	TRBD2	NA
CASSDLRSYNEQFF	TGTGCCAGCAGTGACTTGCGATCCTACAATGAGCAGTTCTTC	TRBV6-4	TRBJ2-1	NA	NA
CASRSDRGFTEAFF	TGTGCCAGCAGGTCGGACAGGGGGTTCACTGAAGCTTTCTTT	TRBV2	TRBJ1-1	TRBD1	NA
CASSLGGGSSYEQYF	TGCGCCAGCAGCTTGGGTGGCGGGAGTAGCTACGAGCAGTACTTC	TRBV5-1	TRBJ2-7	TRBD2	few
CASSDGQTGVRAEAFF	TGTGCCAGCAGTGATGGCCAGACAGGGGTTCGCGCTGAAGCTTTCTTT	TRBV6-1	TRBJ1-1	TRBD1	NA
CASSPLGGNNEKLFF	TGTGCCAGCTCACCATTAGGAGGGAATAATGAAAAACTGTTTTTT	TRBV18	TRBJ1-4	NA	few
CSVEDGGSGTGELFF	TGCAGCGTTGAAGACGGGGGTTCGGGCACCGGGGAGCTGTTTTTT	TRBV29-1	TRBJ2-2	NA	once
CASSIGPGSYEQYF	TGTGCCAGTAGTATAGGCCCAGGATCCTACGAGCAGTACTTC	TRBV19	TRBJ2-7	NA	NA
CASSLVGSSGNTIYF	TGTGCCAGCAGCTTAGTCGGGAGCTCTGGAAACACCATATATTTT	TRBV7-2	TRBJ1-3	NA	NA
CASSLVVGTQYF	TGTGCCAGCTCCCTAGTAGTGGGGACCCAGTACTTC	TRBV2	TRBJ2-5	NA	NA
CASSSLSGTGGTDTQYF	TGTGCCAGCAGCTCTCTATCCGGGACAGGGGGTACAGATACGCAGTATTTT	TRBV5-6	TRBJ2-3	TRBD1	few
CASSSAGETQYF	TGTGCCAGCAGTTCGGCCGGGGAGACCCAGTACTTC	TRBV28	TRBJ2-5	NA	NA
CASSTSGQANEKLFF	TGTGCCAGTAGTACCTCGGGACAGGCTAATGAAAAACTGTTTTTT	TRBV19	TRBJ1-4	TRBD1	few
CASSGGLAGGPYEQYF	TGTGCCAGCAGTGGGGGACTAGCGGGGGGCCCCTACGAGCAGTACTTC	TRBV6-1	TRBJ2-7	TRBD2	NA
CASSLSVAGVPGFF	TGTGCCAGCAGCTTGAGTGTAGCGGGGGTGCCCGGGTTCTTC	TRBV5-6	TRBJ2-1	TRBD2	NA
CASSLSQLTYEQYF	TGTGCCAGCAGCTTATCCCAACTAACCTACGAGCAGTACTTC	TRBV7-2	TRBJ2-7	NA	NA
CASSSSGRPAGDTQYF	TGCGCCAGCAGTTCCAGCGGGAGGCCTGCCGGAGATACGCAGTATTTT	TRBV5-1	TRBJ2-3	TRBD2	once
CASRPWQGGLYGYTF	TGTGCCAGCAGGCCTTGGCAGGGGGGCCTCTATGGCTACACCTTC	TRBV2	TRBJ1-2	TRBD1	NA
CASSYISGGSYEQYF	TGTGCCAGCAGTTACATTAGCGGGGGATCCTACGAGCAGTACTTC	TRBV6-5	TRBJ2-7	TRBD2	NA
CASSDSTGRNEKLFF	TGTGCCAGCAGTGACTCGACAGGCCGGAATGAAAAACTGTTTTTT	TRBV2	TRBJ1-4	NA	NA
CASSQRTGNTGELFF	TGTGCCAGCAGCCAGAGGACTGGTAATACCGGGGAGCTGTTTTTT	TRBV14	TRBJ2-2	NA	NA
CASSPLGDTQYF	TGTGCCAGCAGCCCTCTCGGTGATACGCAGTATTTT	TRBV6-1	TRBJ2-3	NA	NA
CASSPGGGTYEQYF	TGCGCCAGCAGCCCGGGGGGCGGGACCTACGAGCAGTACTTC	TRBV4-3	TRBJ2-7	NA	NA
CASSLWGGPGYEQYF	TGTGCCAGCAGCTTATGGGGGGGCCCAGGATACGAGCAGTACTTC	TRBV7-2	TRBJ2-7	NA	NA
CASTIGMGLQETQYF	TGTGCCAGCACGATTGGAATGGGCCTACAAGAGACCCAGTACTTC	TRBV2	TRBJ2-5	NA	NA
CASSLGTQTYEQYF	TGCGCCAGCAGCTTAGGGACACAAACCTACGAGCAGTACTTC	TRBV5-1	TRBJ2-7	NA	few
CASTPRAFLNYGYTF	TGTGCCAGTACCCCGAGGGCATTTCTTAACTATGGCTACACCTTC	TRBV19	TRBJ1-2	NA	NA
CASSRTRGDYEQYF	TGTGCCAGCAGCCGTACCAGGGGCGACTACGAGCAGTACTTC	TRBV5-4	TRBJ2-7	NA	NA
CASSKTGGQETQYF	TGTGCCAGCAGCAAAACAGGGGGCCAAGAGACCCAGTACTTC	TRBV5-4	TRBJ2-5	TRBD1	NA
CASSQRTGGHEQYF	TGTGCCAGCAGCCAACGGACAGGGGGTCACGAGCAGTACTTC	TRBV7-8	TRBJ2-7	TRBD1	NA
CASKLGLQRNTQYF	TGTGCCAGCAAGTTGGGGCTCCAGAGGAATACGCAGTATTTT	TRBV2	TRBJ2-3	NA	NA
CASSMGLAADTQYF	TGTGCCAGCAGCATGGGACTAGCCGCAGATACGCAGTATTTT	TRBV11-2	TRBJ2-3	TRBD2	few
CASLGLAGNNEQFF	TGTGCCAGTTTAGGGCTAGCGGGAAACAATGAGCAGTTCTTC	TRBV2	TRBJ2-1	TRBD2	NA
CASSEGLGVYEQYF	TGTGCCAGCAGTGAAGGGTTAGGGGTGTACGAGCAGTACTTC	TRBV6-1	TRBJ2-7	NA	NA